The next 19 T cell receptor beta chains were all read from a single sample in a study of spatial heterogeneity in lung cancer. Sample time point: blood at routine non-recurrence follow-up after resection. Sequencing was performed on whole RNA extracted from tumor and nontumor lung tissue, or from frozen PBMC, and the material was left unsorted. TCRdb fed the 5' RACE reads into MiXCR, producing one record per CDR3 protein. Altogether about 47,000 distinct CDR3 sequences are present, less than 9% being singletons, with the ten largest covering 35%. The source was PBMCs, collected at follow-up. The receptor source for this set is a female donor with early-stage non-small cell lung cancer.

The sample holds a few counts of this clonotype. The chain combines TRBV24-1 with TRBJ2-1; 9 bases fit TRBD1. The V segment lost 2 bases and the J segment 9 bases; nucleotides outside the gene matches: 1. CDR3 length: 13 residues. Germline loops: CDR1 KGHDR, CDR2 SFDVKD. In nucleotides, the CDR3 is TGTGCCACCAGTGATTGGACAGGGGTTGAGCAGTTCTTC. This encodes CATSDWTGVEQFF.

This clonotype was counted at least ten times. This chain links TRBV28 with TRBJ2-2, with a weak D call TRBD1 (6 bases). The germline V gene has CDR1 MDHEN and CDR2 SYDVKM. The CDR3 is 15 residues long. The V and J ends lost 2 bases and 5 bases respectively, with 12 bases between them. CDR3 residues: CASSLEQGETGELFF. The CDR3 nucleotides read TGTGCCAGCAGTTTAGAACAGGGAGAAACCGGGGAGCTGTTTTTT.

A few counts support this clonotype. At one end the junction does not follow the germline gene, possibly because of a read error. The chain has TRBV25-1 and TRBJ2-7; D may correspond to TRBD1 or TRBD2 (5 bases each). Germline CDR1 reads MGHDK; CDR2 reads SYGVNS. This CDR3 comprises 13 residues. CDR3 sequence: CASSWGGSYGQYF. The CDR3 coding sequence is TGTGCCAGCAGTTGGGGCGGGTCCTACGGGCAGTACTTC.

This clonotype was seen repeatedly, ten times or more. The V gene is TRBV7-8, the J gene TRBJ1-1; tentatively, D is TRBD1 (5 bases). Deletions cut 1 base from V and 2 bases from J, with 11 bases between. The CDR3 contains 15 residues. Germline V gene data show CDR1 as SGHVS and CDR2 as FQNEAQ. The CDR3 here is CASSLEGRVNTEAFF. For the CDR3, the DNA is TGTGCCAGCAGCTTAGAGGGCAGGGTCAACACTGAAGCTTTCTTT. The full variable domain, completed using reference TRBV7-8 and TRBJ1-1, is GAGVSQSPRYKVAKRGQDVALRCDPISGHVSLFWYQQALGQGPEFLTYFQNEAQLDKSGLPSDRFFAERPEGSVSTLKIQRTQQEDSAVYLCASSLEGRVNTEAFFGQGTRLTVV.

This clonotype came up many times. The chain combines TRBV15 with TRBJ1-5, with D hard to call. V was shortened by 0 bases and J by 10 bases, with 7 bases between the two germline ends. CDR3 length: 12 amino acids. Germline CDR1 LNHNV, CDR2 YYDKDF (reference sequence). Here the CDR3 reads CATSRDRDPQHF. CDR3 bases: TGTGCCACCAGCAGAGATCGGGATCCCCAGCATTTT.

A few counts support this clonotype. This CDR3 is CASRNRGDTQYF. The CDR3, as DNA: TGTGCCAGCAGAAATAGAGGAGATACGCAGTATTTT. The gene calls are TRBV6-1 and TRBJ2-3; D not resolved. Germline V gene lookup returns CDR1 MNHNS and CDR2 SASEGT. This CDR3 comprises 12 residues. Trimming stripped 6 bases from V and 5 bases from J, with 9 bases between.

The sample holds many counts of this clonotype. The V and J genes are TRBV12-3 or TRBV12-4 and TRBJ1-2, with D maybe TRBD1 (6 bases). Trimming removed 4 bases from V and 3 bases from J, with 27 bases in between. This CDR3 spans 19 amino acids. CDR3 DNA sequence: TGTGCCAGCAGTTCCCCGCGAGTGGGGGCGGCCCGCTTCGACTATGGCTACACCTTC. This encodes CASSSPRVGAARFDYGYTF.

The chain combines TRBV11-2 with TRBJ1-2; TRBD1 is a possible D gene (6 bases). This CDR3 spans 13 amino acids. Germline V CDR1 and CDR2: SGHAT, FQNNGV. Trimming took off 5 bases at V and 10 bases at J, with 17 bases between the two ends. The CDR3 is CASSLIQQGDYTF. The DNA of the CDR3 is TGTGCCAGCAGCCTGATTCAACAGGGAGACTACACCTTC.

As to this clonotype: A much more abundant neighbour one base away suggests this may be a read error. This sequence joins TRBV2 and TRBJ1-2, with a tentative D call TRBD1 (5 bases). Germline V CDR1 and CDR2: SNHLY, FYNNEI. The CDR3 loop spans 14 amino acids. V shed 11 bases and J shed 6 bases, with 22 bases lying between them. The CDR3 nucleotides read TGTGCCTGTAGAAACAGGCTAGAGGTTGATGGCTACACCTTC. Amino acid sequence: CACRNRLEVDGYTF.

The chain has TRBV10-2 and TRBJ2-3; 10 bases match TRBD2. Germline loops: CDR1 WSHSY, CDR2 SAAADI. This CDR3 has 20 residues. The trim removed 5 bases at V and 1 base at J, leaving 18 bases unmatched. CDR3 coding DNA: TGCGCCAGCAGTCCCCGACGCGTAGCGGGGGGACTTAGGGGCACAGATACGCAGTATTTT. Residues: CASSPRRVAGGLRGTDTQYF.

This clonotype was seen only a few times. V and J are TRBV7-2 and TRBJ2-2; the D gene is possibly TRBD1 (6 bases). This CDR3 region has 13 residues. CDR1 is SGHTA, CDR2 FQGNSA, per germline. V gave up 4 bases and J gave up 9 bases, with 12 bases separating them. The chain's CDR3 is CASSSLWDRELFF. CDR3 nucleotides: TGTGCCAGCAGCTCGCTTTGGGACAGGGAGCTGTTTTTT.

The sample holds many counts of this clonotype. The chain couples TRBV5-5 to TRBJ1-4; the D gene is possibly TRBD1 (5 bases). Germline V gene sequence: CDR1 SGHKS, CDR2 YYEKEE (reference sequence). V dropped 4 bases and J dropped 11 bases, with 15 bases sitting between them. The CDR3 length is 13 residues. The CDR3 sequence: CASSPAEGRKLFF. In nucleotides, the CDR3 is TGTGCCAGCAGCCCCGCAGAGGGGCGGAAACTGTTTTTT. The whole variable domain, remainder taken from reference TRBV5-5 and TRBJ1-4, is DAGVTQSPTHLIKTRGQQVTLRCSPISGHKSVSWYQQVLGQGPQFIFQYYEKEERGRGNFPDRFSARQFPNYSSELNVNALLLGDSALYLCASSPAEGRKLFFGSGTQLSVL.

The V gene is TRBV29-1, the J gene TRBJ2-7; a weak D match, TRBD1 (6 bases). This CDR3 contains 13 residues. V shed 6 bases and J shed 2 bases, with 14 bases lying between them. CDR1 SQVTM and CDR2 ANQGSEA come from the germline V gene. The DNA for the CDR3 is TGCAGCGTCCTGTGGGACACCCCCTACGAGCAGTACTTC. It yields the protein CSVLWDTPYEQYF.

At least ten counts were recorded for this clonotype. The J gene is TRBJ2-1, the V gene TRBV3-1; no clear D. Trimming left V 2 bases short and J 12 bases short, with 14 bases between. The CDR3 has 13 amino acids. Looked up from germline, CDR1 is LGHDT and CDR2 is YNNKEL (reference sequence). In DNA, the CDR3 is TGTGCCAGCAGCCAACCCGGTATCCTCGGGCAGTTCTTC. Residues: CASSQPGILGQFF.

There are a few counts of this clonotype. V usage is TRBV29-1 and J usage is TRBJ2-1; D gene ambiguous. The CDR3 runs 12 residues. Germline CDR1 SQVTM, CDR2 ANQGSEA. The V end was cut by 6 bases, the J end by 7 bases, with 13 bases between. The CDR3 DNA is TGCAGCGTAGGACCAAACGGGAATGAGCAGTTCTTC. As protein: CSVGPNGNEQFF.

This clonotype showed up many times. The chain links TRBV5-1 to TRBJ2-3; D is undetermined. This CDR3 region has 15 residues. The germline CDR1 and CDR2 sequences are SGHRS and YFSETQ. Trimming shortened V by 0 bases and J by 0 bases, and 8 bases separated the two germline ends. The CDR3 nucleotides read TGCGCCAGCAGCTTGGGAGGACCAAGCACAGATACGCAGTATTTT. Translating it yields CASSLGGPSTDTQYF. Complete variable domain (other parts from reference TRBV5-1 and TRBJ2-3): KAGVTQTPRYLIKTRGQQVTLSCSPISGHRSVSWYQQTPGQGLQFLFEYFSETQRNKGNFPGRFSGRQFSNSRSEMNVSTLELGDSALYLCASSLGGPSTDTQYFGPGTRLTVL.

V usage is TRBV7-7 and J usage is TRBJ2-5; maybe TRBD1 (6 bases). CDR3 length: 14 amino acids. Germline V gene data show CDR1 as SSHAT and CDR2 as FNYEAQ (reference sequence). Trimming left V 1 base short and J 1 base short, with 7 bases between. CDR3: CASSLVQGQETQYF. CDR3 DNA: TGTGCCAGCAGCTTAGTACAGGGCCAAGAGACCCAGTACTTC.

There are many counts of this clonotype. The chain recombines TRBV5-1 with TRBJ1-2; 8 nucleotides line up with TRBD1. V lost 4 bases and J lost 7; bases outside the gene matches: 6. Looked up from germline, CDR1 is SGHRS and CDR2 is YFSETQ. This CDR3 is built from 13 residues. The CDR3 is CASSPGQGSGYTF. As DNA, the CDR3 is TGCGCCAGCAGCCCCGGACAGGGTAGTGGCTACACCTTC.

This clonotype occurred many times. The V call is TRBV29-1, the J call TRBJ2-3; D not resolved. The V gene lost 2 bases and the J gene lost 9 bases, with 18 bases spanning the gap. CDR3 length: 14 residues. The germline CDR1 and CDR2 sequences are SQVTM and ANQGSEA. CDR3 sequence (DNA): TGCAGCGTTGAAATTAAACTGCCTCATGAGACGCAGTATTTT. Translating it yields CSVEIKLPHETQYF.